These 26 T cell receptor beta chains were sequenced from one sample in a study of blood T cell repertoires in COVID-19. Assay: immunoSEQ multiplex PCR; the TCRdb copy retains only in-frame clones and omits some. The data show about 34,000 clones, roughly 78% seen once. The specimen was peripheral blood. These receptors all stem from a woman aged 70 to 79 with acute or convalescent COVID-19.

The CDR3, as DNA: TGTGCCAGCAGCTCGGGACAGGGAAACTATGGCTACACCTTC. This codes for CASSSGQGNYGYTF. V and J are TRBV28 and TRBJ1-2; 9 positions match TRBD1. The trim removed 6 bases at V and 2 bases at J, leaving 4 bases unmatched. The germline V gene encodes CDR1 MDHEN and CDR2 SYDVKM. This CDR3 has 14 residues.

The sample holds a few counts of this clone. This chain joins TRBV11-2 and TRBJ2-2, with D unresolved. This CDR3 contains 15 residues. V lost 2 bases, J lost 5 bases, and 12 bases lay in between. In germline, CDR1 is SGHAT, CDR2 FQNNGV. CDR3 sequence: CASSLLWRGTGELFF. DNA for the CDR3: TGTGCCAGCAGCTTATTGTGGAGAGGAACCGGGGAGCTGTTTTTT.

This rearrangement joins TRBV24-1 to TRBJ1-5; no definite D call. Germline CDR1 and CDR2: KGHDR and SFDVKD. The CDR3 spans 14 residues. The ends were cut back, 3 bases at V and 9 bases at J, with 14 bases in the middle. The CDR3 loop reads CATSDPGEGRPQHF. Here the CDR3 DNA reads TGTGCCACCAGTGATCCCGGGGAAGGTCGGCCCCAGCATTTT.

For the CDR3, the DNA is TGTGCCAGCAGCTTGGCCAGTGAAGAGACCCAGTACTTC. Its translation is CASSLASEETQYF. V is TRBV5-4 and J is TRBJ2-5; D is unresolved. The CDR3 covers 13 residues. V was shortened by 0 bases and J by 3 bases, with 6 bases between the two germline ends. Germline V CDR1 and CDR2: SGHNT, YYREEE (reference sequence).

This clone has only a few counts. The chain combines TRBV28 with TRBJ2-7, with D maybe TRBD2 (6 bases). CDR1 is MDHEN and CDR2 is SYDVKM in the germline V gene. Trimming cost V 10 bases and J 4 bases, with 20 bases left between them. The CDR3 is 14 residues long. The CDR3 loop is CATKPRDFLYEQYF. CDR3 DNA: TGTGCCACCAAACCTAGGGACTTTTTATACGAGCAGTACTTC.

This chain links TRBV18 with TRBJ2-3; D unresolved. This CDR3 contains 12 residues. The germline V gene has CDR1 KGHSH and CDR2 LQKENI. Trimming took off 3 bases at V and 6 bases at J, with 7 bases between the two ends. The CDR3 nucleotides are TGTGCCAGCTCACCTGGCAAGGATACGCAGTATTTT. It yields the protein CASSPGKDTQYF.

J is TRBJ1-1 and V is TRBV2; a possible D gene is TRBD1 (6 bases). Germline CDR1 and CDR2: SNHLY and FYNNEI. The CDR3 sequence is 12 residues long. V was clipped by 7 bases and J by 0 bases, with 6 bases between them. The DNA of the CDR3 is TGTGCCAGCAAGGGGGTGAACACTGAAGCTTTCTTT. Protein: CASKGVNTEAFF.

This clone was seen a few times. J is TRBJ2-3 and V is TRBV28, with TRBD2 matching over 13 bases. CDR1 is MDHEN, CDR2 SYDVKM, per germline. Trimming took 7 bases from V and 6 from J; bases not matched to a gene: 7. CDR3 length equals 15 residues. Here the CDR3 reads CASKTSGRALDTQYF. The DNA of the CDR3 is TGTGCCAGCAAAACTAGCGGGAGGGCCCTGGATACGCAGTATTTT.

The chain is built from TRBV12-2 and TRBJ2-7; the table calls TRBD2, which could not be checked here. TRBV12-2 is a listed pseudogene. There are 18 residues in the CDR3. CDR3 in DNA: TGTGCAAGTCGCCTCCTAGCCTTCAAGGGATCTGTATCTTACGAGCAGTACTTC. This gives the protein CASRLLAFKGSVSYEQYF.

The V call is TRBV6-5, the J call TRBJ1-1, with TRBD1 matching 10 bases. Germline V gene lookup returns CDR1 MNHEY and CDR2 SVGAGI. J gave up 5 bases and V 8 bases, and 11 bases lay outside the gene matches. The CDR3 extends over 15 amino acids. CDR3 region: CASRRDRGLWTEAFF. As DNA, the CDR3 is TGTGCCAGCCGCCGGGACAGGGGTCTGTGGACTGAAGCTTTCTTT.

This chain connects TRBV27 to TRBJ2-1, with D maybe TRBD1 (6 bases). CDR1 and CDR2 (germline): MNHEY, SMNVEV (reference sequence). Trimming took off 5 bases at V and 0 bases at J, with 8 bases between the two ends. The CDR3 consists of 14 residues. Written as DNA, the CDR3 is TGTGCCAGCAGTGCCAGGGGCTCCTACAATGAGCAGTTCTTC. It yields the protein CASSARGSYNEQFF.

The chain is built from TRBV5-5 and TRBJ1-2, with TRBD1 matching 12 bases. The junction had 9 bases not matched to a gene; V was cut back by 4 bases and J by 8 bases. The V gene's germline CDR1 is SGHKS and CDR2 YYEKEE (reference sequence). The CDR3 has 15 residues. The CDR3 is CASSIGTGGAQGYTF. As DNA, the CDR3 is TGTGCCAGCAGCATTGGGACAGGGGGCGCGCAGGGCTACACCTTC.

This clone was counted only a few times. The gene calls are TRBV18 and TRBJ1-1, with a tentative D call TRBD1 (6 bases). Trimming removed 0 bases at V and 8 bases at J, with 19 bases between. Per the germline V gene, CDR1 is KGHSH and CDR2 is LQKENI. CDR3 length equals 16 residues. The CDR3 here is CASSPPRLTTGQEAFF. CDR3 bases: TGTGCCAGCTCACCACCGAGGTTGACGACGGGACAAGAAGCTTTCTTT.

V is TRBV3-1 (or the pseudogene TRBV3-2) and J is TRBJ1-2; 8 positions agree with TRBD1. V shed 6 bases and J 3 bases; nucleotides not matched to a gene: 3. The CDR3 spans 13 residues. Germline V gives CDR1 LGHDT, CDR2 YNNKEL (reference sequence). CDR3 sequence (DNA): TGTGCCAGCAGTTTGGACAGGGACTATGGCTACACCTTC. Translated: CASSLDRDYGYTF.

The chain combines TRBV20-1 with TRBJ2-5, with 9 bases fitting TRBD1. This CDR3 spans 12 amino acids. Germline CDR1 reads DFQATT; CDR2 reads SNEGSKA (reference sequence). With 3 bases clipped from V and 5 bases from J, the junction kept 1 base outside the gene matches. Here the CDR3 DNA reads TGCAGTGCTAGTGACAGGGGGGAGACCCAGTACTTC. Residues: CSASDRGETQYF.

The chain joins TRBV27 to TRBJ2-7, with D possibly TRBD2 on 6 matching bases. Germline-derived CDR1 and CDR2 are MNHEY and SMNVEV (reference sequence). Trimming cost V 5 bases and J 2 bases, with 19 bases left between them. There are 16 residues in the CDR3. CDR3 sequence reads: CASSPLRYGEAYEQYF. CDR3 bases: TGTGCCAGCAGTCCCCTCAGGTACGGGGAGGCCTACGAGCAGTACTTC.

The V gene is TRBV28, the J gene TRBJ2-7; D may be TRBD1 (6 bases). The germline V gene encodes CDR1 MDHEN and CDR2 SYDVKM. The V end was cut by 5 bases, the J end by 4 bases, with 12 bases between. This CDR3 is built from 13 residues. CDR3 coding DNA: TGTGCCAGCAGTCGATCAGGGGTATACGAGCAGTACTTC. Its translation: CASSRSGVYEQYF.

V usage is TRBV7-6 and J usage is TRBJ2-7; 11 bases line up with TRBD1. CDR1 is SGHVS and CDR2 is FNYEAQ in the germline V gene. This CDR3 contains 16 residues. J was trimmed by 5 bases and V by 5 bases; bases with no gene match: 11. The CDR3 spells CASSGYGQGADHEQYF. In DNA, the CDR3 is TGTGCCAGCAGCGGCTACGGACAGGGGGCAGACCACGAGCAGTACTTC.

The chain recombines TRBV4-2 with TRBJ2-5, with TRBD1 identical over 7 bases. Germline CDR1 LGHNA, CDR2 YNFKEQ. V was pared by 3 bases and J by 2 bases, with 6 bases of the junction left unmatched. The CDR3 length is 15 residues. CDR3 bases: TGTGCCAGCAGCCAGTACAGGGGCGGGCAAGAGACCCAGTACTTC. Translation: CASSQYRGGQETQYF.

This clone was seen just once. The CDR3 is CASSIRGGEQYF. The CDR3 DNA is TGTGCCAGTAGTATAAGAGGAGGCGAGCAGTACTTC. The rearrangement joins TRBV19 to TRBJ2-7; TRBD2 might be the D (5 bases). In germline, CDR1 is LNHDA, CDR2 SQIVND (reference sequence). V gave up 2 bases and J gave up 6 bases, with 8 bases separating them. This CDR3 is 12 amino acids long.

This clone was detected only a few times. This chain links TRBV7-2 with TRBJ2-2, with 8 nucleotides matching TRBD2. CDR3 length: 17 amino acids. In germline, CDR1 is SGHTA, CDR2 FQGNSA. V lost 2 bases, J lost 2 bases, and 7 bases stayed unmatched. CDR3 residues: CASSLTPSGGNTGELFF. In DNA, the CDR3 is TGTGCCAGCAGCTTAACGCCCAGCGGGGGCAACACCGGGGAGCTGTTTTTT. Variable domain in full (rest from reference TRBV7-2 and TRBJ2-2): GAGVSQSPSNKVTEKGKDVELRCDPISGHTALYWYRQSLGQGLEFLIYFQGNSAPDKSGLPSDRFSAERTGGSVSTLTIQRTQQEDSAVYLCASSLTPSGGNTGELFFGEGSRLTVL.

The chain couples TRBV2 to TRBJ1-1; perhaps TRBD1 as D (6 bases). The CDR3 totals 15 residues. Trimming left V 2 bases short and J 1 base short, with 11 bases between. Germline V gene lookup returns CDR1 SNHLY and CDR2 FYNNEI. The CDR3 region has the DNA TGTGCCAGCAGTGAATGGGGGCGGGCGAACACTGAAGCTTTCTTT. The encoded protein is CASSEWGRANTEAFF.

This sequence joins TRBV7-2 and TRBJ2-1, with 9 bases matching TRBD2. The CDR3 is made up of 16 amino acids. Germline V CDR1 and CDR2: SGHTA, FQGNSA. The V segment lost 4 bases and the J segment 8 bases; nucleotides outside the gene matches: 12. DNA of the CDR3: TGTGCCAGCAGCTCCCCGGCGGGAGGGCCAATCCATGAGCAGTTCTTC. Translating gives CASSSPAGGPIHEQFF.

This rearrangement joins TRBV27 to TRBJ1-6; TRBD1 aligns across 7 bases. With 3 bases clipped from V and 14 bases from J, the junction kept 10 bases outside the gene matches. The CDR3 consists of 14 residues. Germline lookup yields CDR1 MNHEY and CDR2 SMNVEV (reference sequence). CDR3 protein: CASSLRSLDRALHF. The CDR3, as DNA: TGTGCCAGCAGTTTGCGGTCCCTCGACAGGGCCCTCCACTTT.

This chain joins TRBV6-2 or TRBV6-3 and TRBJ2-1; TRBD2 agrees at 8 bases. The CDR3 totals 15 residues. J was trimmed by 9 bases and V by 5 bases; bases with no gene match: 12. CDR1 and CDR2 (germline): MNHEY, SVGEGT. The CDR3 bases are TGTGCCAGCAGTATAGTAGCGGGGCTCTCGCGTGAGCAGTTCTTC. Its protein product is CASSIVAGLSREQFF.

In nucleotides, the CDR3 is TGTGCCAGCAGCGTAGCTAGCGGGCACCCCTACGAGCAGTACTTC. This translates into CASSVASGHPYEQYF. The genes are TRBV9 and TRBJ2-7, with 8 bases lining up with TRBD2. The germline CDR1 and CDR2 sequences are SGDLS and YYNGEE. CDR3 size: 15 residues. Losses at the gene ends were 0 bases for V and 2 bases for J; bases not matched to a gene: 4.